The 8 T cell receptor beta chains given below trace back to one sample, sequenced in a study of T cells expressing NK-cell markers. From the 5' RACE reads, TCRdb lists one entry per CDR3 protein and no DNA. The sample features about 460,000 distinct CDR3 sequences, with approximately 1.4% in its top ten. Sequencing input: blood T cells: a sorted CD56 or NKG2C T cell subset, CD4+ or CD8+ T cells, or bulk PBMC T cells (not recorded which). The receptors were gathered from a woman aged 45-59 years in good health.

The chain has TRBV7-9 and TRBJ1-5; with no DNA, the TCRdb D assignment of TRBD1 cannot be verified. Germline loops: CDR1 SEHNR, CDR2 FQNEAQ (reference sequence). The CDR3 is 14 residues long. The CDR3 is CASAGTVSNQPQHF.

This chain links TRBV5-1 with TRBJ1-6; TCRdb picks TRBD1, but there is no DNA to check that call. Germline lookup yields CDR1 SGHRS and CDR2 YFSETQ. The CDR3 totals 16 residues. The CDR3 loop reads CASSTGAGQPNSPLHF.

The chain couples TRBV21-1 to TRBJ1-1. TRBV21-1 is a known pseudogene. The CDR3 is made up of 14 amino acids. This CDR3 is CASSNRTDNTEAFF.

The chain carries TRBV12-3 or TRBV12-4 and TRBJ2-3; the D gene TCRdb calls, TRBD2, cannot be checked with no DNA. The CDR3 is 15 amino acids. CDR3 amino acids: CASSSLAPNTDTQYF.

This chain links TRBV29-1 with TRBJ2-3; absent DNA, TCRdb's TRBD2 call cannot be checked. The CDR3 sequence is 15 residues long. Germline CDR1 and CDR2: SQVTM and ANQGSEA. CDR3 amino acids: CSVRNSGSRTDTQYF.

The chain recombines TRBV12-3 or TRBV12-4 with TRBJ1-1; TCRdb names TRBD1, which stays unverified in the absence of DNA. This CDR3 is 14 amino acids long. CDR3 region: CASSTTGMGTEAFF.

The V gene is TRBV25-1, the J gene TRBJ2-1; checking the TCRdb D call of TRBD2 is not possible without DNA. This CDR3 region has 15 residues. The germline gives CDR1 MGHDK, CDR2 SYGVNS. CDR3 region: CASSKLAGLNNEQFF.

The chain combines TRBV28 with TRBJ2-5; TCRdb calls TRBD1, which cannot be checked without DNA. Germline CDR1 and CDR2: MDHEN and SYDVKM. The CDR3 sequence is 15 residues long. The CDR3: CASSTPTGEKETQYF.